The 19 T cell receptor beta chains below were found in one sample sequenced in a study of cytomegalovirus exposure and HLA in healthy donors. In the PCR, 60 Vbeta and 13 Jbeta primers were used. The method was immunoSEQ multiplex PCR; TCRdb's version includes in-frame clones alone and lacks a portion of them. The data hold 120,000 to 150,000 clones, with 60% to 80% observed a single time. The sequencing input was PBMCs. The receptors here all came from a female donor in good health and CMV-seronegative.

The rearrangement joins TRBV28 to TRBJ1-3, with D unresolved. Trimming left V 5 bases short and J 4 bases short, with 15 bases between. Germline CDR1 is MDHEN and CDR2 is SYDVKM. The CDR3 contains 15 residues. CDR3 in DNA: TGTGCCAGCAGTCCAGTGGTGGGCGACGGAAACACCATATATTTT. Translated, it gives CASSPVVGDGNTIYF.

The rearrangement joins TRBV6-5 to TRBJ1-6; TRBD1 agrees at 9 bases. Trimming took 7 bases from V and 7 from J; bases not matched to a gene: 5. The CDR3 runs 14 residues. Germline V gives CDR1 MNHEY, CDR2 SVGAGI. The DNA for the CDR3 is TGTGCCAGCACTAGACAGGGGGGAAATTCACCCCTCCACTTT. Amino acid sequence: CASTRQGGNSPLHF.

This clone was picked up a small number of times. The chain combines TRBV6-5 with TRBJ1-1; 10 positions match TRBD1. The CDR3 has 15 residues. CDR1 is MNHEY, CDR2 SVGAGI, per germline. With V trimmed by 2 bases and J by 6 bases, 6 bases remained unmatched. The CDR3 region is CASSYETGGAAEAFF. The CDR3 nucleotides are TGTGCCAGCAGTTACGAGACAGGGGGCGCGGCTGAAGCTTTCTTT.

The chain uses TRBV2 and TRBJ2-7; TRBD1 matches at 12 bases. V shed 6 bases, J shed 4 bases, and the junction held 4 bases outside the gene matches. Per germline, CDR1 SNHLY and CDR2 FYNNEI. The CDR3 consists of 14 residues. The CDR3 DNA sequence: TGTGCCAGCAGCACGGGACAGGGGGCATACGAGCAGTACTTC. It translates to CASSTGQGAYEQYF.

This clone was seen a single time. The chain carries TRBV27 and TRBJ1-4; tentatively, D is TRBD1 (6 bases). Trimming cost V 4 bases and J 7 bases, with 19 bases left between them. This CDR3 has 16 residues. Germline V gene lookup returns CDR1 MNHEY and CDR2 SMNVEV (reference sequence). Written as DNA, the CDR3 is TGTGCCAGCAGTTATGTTGGGGGCCAGGGGTTTGAAAAACTGTTTTTT. It encodes CASSYVGGQGFEKLFF.

This chain joins TRBV6-7 and TRBJ1-2; the D is unclear. TRBV6-7 has ORF status, its function being uncertain. Between the trimmed V and J ends, which lost 0 bases and 4 bases, there was a span of 21 bases. This CDR3 contains 18 residues. CDR3 DNA sequence: TGTGCCAGCAGTTACTCGAGAGGGCACAAACCTGCCCCCTATGGCTACACCTTC. This codes for CASSYSRGHKPAPYGYTF.

The genes are TRBV2 and TRBJ2-5, with 11 positions matching TRBD1. Per the germline V gene, CDR1 is SNHLY and CDR2 is FYNNEI. The CDR3 contains 14 residues. V dropped 4 bases and J dropped 5; count of bases not matched to a gene: 3. The CDR3 DNA is TGTGCCAGCAGTGGGGACAGGGGGTCGGAGACCCAGTACTTC. Protein: CASSGDRGSETQYF.

The V call is TRBV6-5, the J call TRBJ1-1; D is ambiguous. This CDR3 is 13 amino acids long. Per germline, CDR1 MNHEY and CDR2 SVGAGI. Trimming cost V 5 bases and J 12 bases, with 19 bases left between them. In DNA form, the CDR3 reads TGTGCCAGCAGTGAGGGTGTGGAGAGACAAACTTTCTTT. Translated, it gives CASSEGVERQTFF.

The chain recombines TRBV14 with TRBJ1-2; TRBD1 is a possible D gene (6 bases). V was shortened by 4 bases and J by 2 bases, with 11 bases between the two germline ends. Germline CDR1 is SGHDN and CDR2 is FVKESK. The CDR3 extends over 14 amino acids. CDR3: CASSPTGLNYGYTF. CDR3 DNA: TGTGCCAGCAGCCCCACAGGGCTAAACTATGGCTACACCTTC.

This clone was counted a single time. The chain is built from TRBV7-3 and TRBJ2-1; 8 nucleotides match TRBD1. Trimming cost V 5 bases and J 9 bases; bases outside gene matches: 15. The CDR3 covers 16 residues. Germline V gives CDR1 SGHTA, CDR2 FQGTGA. Here the CDR3 DNA reads TGTGCCAGCAGCAAGGGGGTAGCCAGGGGGCAGGGTGAGCAGTTCTTC. It translates to CASSKGVARGQGEQFF.

This chain joins TRBV6-4 and TRBJ1-5; D perhaps matches TRBD1 (6 bases). The CDR3 is 16 amino acids. Trimming pared 3 bases from V and 2 bases from J, leaving 14 bases between. The germline CDR1 and CDR2 sequences are MRHNA and SNTAGT. The CDR3 DNA reads as TGTGCCAGCAGTGAGATTGTGGGGGCTCGCAATCAGCCCCAGCATTTT. It specifies CASSEIVGARNQPQHF.

The chain carries TRBV4-1 and TRBJ2-5; weak D call: TRBD1 (6 bases). The V gene's germline CDR1 is MGHRA and CDR2 YSYEKL. The CDR3 totals 16 residues. V lost 1 base and J 5 bases, leaving 17 bases between the germline ends. Written as DNA, the CDR3 is TGCGCCAGCAGCCAAGCAAATCTCATCCAGGGGGAGACCCAGTACTTC. Translated, it gives CASSQANLIQGETQYF.

This clone was observed a handful of times. The chain is built from TRBV6-6 and TRBJ1-5, with 9 bases identical to TRBD1. V lost 5 bases and J lost 5; bases outside the gene matches: 7. Germline CDR1 MNHNY, CDR2 SVGAGI (reference sequence). The CDR3 is made up of 15 amino acids. In nucleotides, the CDR3 is TGTGCCAGCAGTCGCGACACAGGGGGCGATCAGCCCCAGCATTTT. Protein product: CASSRDTGGDQPQHF.

This clone was detected only a few times. The chain joins TRBV7-9 to TRBJ2-6; D may be TRBD2 (6 bases). Trimming removed 5 bases from V and 3 bases from J, with 14 bases in between. The CDR3 spans 16 residues. The germline V gene has CDR1 SEHNR and CDR2 FQNEAQ (reference sequence). CDR3 residues: CASSTHPGDGANVLTF. The CDR3 DNA reads as TGTGCCAGCAGCACACATCCGGGGGATGGGGCCAACGTCCTGACTTTC.

This chain joins TRBV9 and TRBJ2-1; TRBD1 matches at 9 bases. This CDR3 has 16 residues. Germline V gene sequence: CDR1 SGDLS, CDR2 YYNGEE. With V trimmed by 2 bases and J by 3 bases, 6 bases remained unmatched. DNA of the CDR3: TGTGCCAGCAGCGTGGGAGGGACAGGGAACTACAATGAGCAGTTCTTC. Residues: CASSVGGTGNYNEQFF.

V and J are TRBV6-5 and TRBJ2-1, with 7 nucleotides matching TRBD2. Germline assignment: CDR1 MNHEY and CDR2 SVGAGI. CDR3 length: 14 residues. V was clipped by 9 bases and J by 2 bases; unmatched bases: 7. This CDR3 reads CASRGGVPYNEQFF. The DNA for the CDR3 is TGTGCCAGTCGTGGGGGGGTCCCCTACAATGAGCAGTTCTTC.

The chain links TRBV6-6 to TRBJ1-2, with D unclear. From germline, CDR1 is MNHNY and CDR2 SVGAGI (reference sequence). V was cut by 2 bases and J by 3 bases, with 10 bases left in between. This CDR3 has 14 residues. CDR3 nucleotide sequence: TGTGCCAGCAGTTACAGGGATAGCGACTATGGCTACACCTTC. As protein: CASSYRDSDYGYTF.

The rearrangement links TRBV19 to TRBJ1-2; TRBD1 might be the D (6 bases). Trimming removed 3 bases from V and 4 bases from J, with 18 bases in between. Germline loops: CDR1 LNHDA, CDR2 SQIVND (reference sequence). This CDR3 region has 16 residues. Here the CDR3 reads CASSILGNRAVYGYTF. The CDR3 coding sequence is TGTGCCAGTAGTATCTTGGGGAACAGGGCCGTCTATGGCTACACCTTC. Using reference TRBV19 and TRBJ1-2 for the parts outside the CDR3, the full variable domain is DGGITQSPKYLFRKEGQNVTLSCEQNLNHDAMYWYRQDPGQGLRLIYYSQIVNDFQKGDIAEGYSVSREKKESFPLTVTSAQKNPTAFYLCASSILGNRAVYGYTFGSGTRLTVV.

This clone turned up a few times. This chain links TRBV5-6 with TRBJ1-5; D gene ambiguous. Trimming stripped 4 bases from V and 2 bases from J, with 10 bases between. Per the germline V gene, CDR1 is SGHDT and CDR2 is YYEEEE. This CDR3 has 14 residues. The CDR3 nucleotides are TGTGCCAGCAGCCATCTCCAGGGCAATCAGCCCCAGCATTTT. It is translated as CASSHLQGNQPQHF.